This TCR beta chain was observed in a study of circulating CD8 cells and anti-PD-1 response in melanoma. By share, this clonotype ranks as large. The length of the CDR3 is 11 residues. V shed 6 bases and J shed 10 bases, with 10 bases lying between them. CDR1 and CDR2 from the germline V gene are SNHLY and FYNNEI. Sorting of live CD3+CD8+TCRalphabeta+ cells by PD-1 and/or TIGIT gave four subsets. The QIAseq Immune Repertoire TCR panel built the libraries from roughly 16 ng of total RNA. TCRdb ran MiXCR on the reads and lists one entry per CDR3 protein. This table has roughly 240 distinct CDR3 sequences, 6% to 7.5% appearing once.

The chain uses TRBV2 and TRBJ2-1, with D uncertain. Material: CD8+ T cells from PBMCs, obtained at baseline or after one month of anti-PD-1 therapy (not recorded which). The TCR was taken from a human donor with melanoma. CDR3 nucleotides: TGTGCCAGCAGCTCCGGTTGGGAGCAGTTCTTC. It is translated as CASSSGWEQFF.